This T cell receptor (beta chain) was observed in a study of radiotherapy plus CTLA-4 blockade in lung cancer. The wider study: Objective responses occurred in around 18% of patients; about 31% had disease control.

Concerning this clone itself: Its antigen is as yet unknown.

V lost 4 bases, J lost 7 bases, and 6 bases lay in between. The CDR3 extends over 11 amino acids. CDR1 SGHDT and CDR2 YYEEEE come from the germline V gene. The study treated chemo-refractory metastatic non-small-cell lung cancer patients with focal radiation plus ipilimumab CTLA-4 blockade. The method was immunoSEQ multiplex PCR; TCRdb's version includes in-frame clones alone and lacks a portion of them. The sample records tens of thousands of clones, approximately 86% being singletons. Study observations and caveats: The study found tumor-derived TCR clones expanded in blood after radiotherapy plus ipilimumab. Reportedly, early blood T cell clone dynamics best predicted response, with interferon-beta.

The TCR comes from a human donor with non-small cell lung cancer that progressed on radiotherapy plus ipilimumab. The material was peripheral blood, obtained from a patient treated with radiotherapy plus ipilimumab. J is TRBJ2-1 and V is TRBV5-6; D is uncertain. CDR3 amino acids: CASSNSNEQFF. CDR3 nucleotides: TGTGCCAGCAGCAATAGTAATGAGCAGTTCTTC.